The sequence of this TCR beta chain was determined in a study of blood T cell repertoires in COVID-19. Whole-study context: Samples taken during acute and convalescent COVID-19 were collected in the United States, Italy and Spain.

The data were produced by immunoSEQ multiplex PCR, yet TCRdb's version contains in-frame clones alone and is incomplete. Of some 110,000 clones listed, over 75% are singletons. The CDR3 consists of 13 residues. Trimming left V 4 bases short and J 8 bases short, with 14 bases between. The receptor's source is a man aged 55 to 69 with active or convalescent COVID-19. This chain uses TRBV12-3 or TRBV12-4 with TRBJ1-2; a weak D match, TRBD1 (5 bases). The source material was peripheral blood. The CDR3 loop is CASSYLGPDGYTF. The CDR3 DNA is TGTGCCAGCAGTTATCTGGGGCCGGACGGCTACACCTTC.